This record looks at one T cell receptor beta chain sequence and its context. As processed by the authors: Estimation of nucleated cell counts was performed using reference gene primer amplification. Libraries were prepared by immunoSEQ multiplex PCR; TCRdb keeps only in-frame clonotypes and omits some of them. The V and J calls and clone size come from that table; D and trimming were worked out from the DNA. Altogether roughly 43,000 clones are present, around 89% being singletons, with the ten largest covering 4.8%. The CDR3 covers 17 residues. V was clipped by 4 bases and J by 0 bases, with 16 bases between them. Germline CDR1 and CDR2: SGHTA and FQGTGA. The data are from a study of blood T cell repertoires in COVID-19.

Sequenced: peripheral blood. The chain joins TRBV7-3 to TRBJ2-1, with D tentatively TRBD2 (6 bases). This receptor was taken from a human donor in a cohort sampled during active COVID-19. CDR3 coding DNA: TGTGCCAGCAGCTCCATAGCGGAGGGGAGCTCCTACAATGAGCAGTTCTTC. As protein: CASSSIAEGSSYNEQFF.